The clone carrying this T cell receptor (beta chain) was observed a single time. Its antigen is unidentified. PCR involved 60 Vbeta and 13 Jbeta primers. Original analysis: Among the unique TCR beta chains that a later analysis counted, around 72 million in all, 9.5 million to 12 million were shared. This table comes from immunoSEQ multiplex PCR, and its TCRdb copy is limited to in-frame clones, with some not included. V and J calls and clone size are copied from that table; D and trimming were computed from the DNA. The sample holds about 120,000 clones, roughly 80% seen once. The data originate from a study of cytomegalovirus exposure and HLA in healthy donors. Study outcomes and limitations: Later analysis identified a missense DCLRE1C variant that was linked to TCR beta V- and J-gene trimming. HLA alleles showed associations with some 17,000 TCR beta sequences in a later analysis, at a 0.05 false discovery rate. Some V segments (TRBV6-2 and TRBV6-3 among them) were excluded as indistinguishable.

CDR3 length equals 14 residues. Germline CDR1 is MDHEN and CDR2 is SYDVKM. V lost 6 bases, J lost 7 bases, and 7 bases stayed unmatched. The V call is TRBV28, the J call TRBJ2-2; 8 bases are a match to TRBD2. The clonotype originates from a man younger than 35 in good health and CMV-seropositive. Sequencing was done on a sample of PBMCs. For the CDR3, the DNA is TGTGCCAGCAGCCTCGGGGGGGCAGGCGGGGAGCTGTTTTTT. Translation: CASSLGGAGGELFF.